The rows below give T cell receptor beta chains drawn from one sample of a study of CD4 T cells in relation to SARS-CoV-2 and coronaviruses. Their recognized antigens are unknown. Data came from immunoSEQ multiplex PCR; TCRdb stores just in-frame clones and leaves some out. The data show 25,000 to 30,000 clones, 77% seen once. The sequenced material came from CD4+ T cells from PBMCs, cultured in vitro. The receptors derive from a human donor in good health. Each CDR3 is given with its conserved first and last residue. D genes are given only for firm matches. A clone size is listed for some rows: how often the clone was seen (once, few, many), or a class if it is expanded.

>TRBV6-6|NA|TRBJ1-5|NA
TGTGCCAGCAGTTACTCGGAGGGCTGGCAGCCCCAGCATTTT
CASSYSEGWQPQHF
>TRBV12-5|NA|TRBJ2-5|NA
TGTGCTAGTGGTCTGCAACCGGGGGAGACCCAGTACTTC
CASGLQPGETQYF
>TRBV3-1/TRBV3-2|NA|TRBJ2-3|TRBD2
TGTGCCAGCGCCCCCGGACTAGCGGGAGTAGATACGCAGTATTTT
CASAPGLAGVDTQYF
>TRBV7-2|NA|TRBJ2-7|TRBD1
TGTGCCAGCAGCTTTTTCGGACAGGGGAGGGGAGAGCAGTACTTC
CASSFFGQGRGEQYF
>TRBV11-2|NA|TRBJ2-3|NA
TGTGCCAGCAGCTCCGGGGCAGATACGCAGTATTTT
CASSSGADTQYF
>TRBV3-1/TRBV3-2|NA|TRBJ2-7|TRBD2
TGTGCCAGCAGCCCCCCCACTAGCGGGTCCCACGAGCAGTACTTC
CASSPPTSGSHEQYF
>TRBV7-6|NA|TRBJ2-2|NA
TGTGCCAGCAGCTCCTCGGTAGGGTTCGGGTCGAACACCGGGGAGCTGTTTTTT
CASSSSVGFGSNTGELFF
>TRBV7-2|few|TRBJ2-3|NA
TGTGCCAGCAGCTTAGGGGCCGGGCTGGATACGCAGTATTTT
CASSLGAGLDTQYF
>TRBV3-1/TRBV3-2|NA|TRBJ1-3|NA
TGTGCCAGCCGGGGGATAGCGGGAAACACCATATATTTT
CASRGIAGNTIYF
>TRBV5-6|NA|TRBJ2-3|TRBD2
TGTGCCAGCAGCCTACGACTAGCGGGGGGGAACACAGATACGCAGTATTTT
CASSLRLAGGNTDTQYF
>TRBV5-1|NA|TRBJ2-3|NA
TGCGCCAGCACCCCCTCCGGGGGGCCAACCACAGATACGCAGTATTTT
CASTPSGGPTTDTQYF
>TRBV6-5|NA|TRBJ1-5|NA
TGTGCCAGCAGTTACGGGGGGGCGAATCAGCCCCAGCATTTT
CASSYGGANQPQHF
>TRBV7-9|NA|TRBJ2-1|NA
TGTGCCAGCAACATCGGGATCGCCTACAATGAGCAGTTCTTC
CASNIGIAYNEQFF
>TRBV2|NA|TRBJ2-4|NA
TGTGCCAGCAGTGAAGAGGGACCCTCACCCGACAAAAACATTCAGTACTTC
CASSEEGPSPDKNIQYF
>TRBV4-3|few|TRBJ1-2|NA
TGCGCCAGCAGCCAAGTAGGCAGCAGCTATGGCTACACCTTC
CASSQVGSSYGYTF
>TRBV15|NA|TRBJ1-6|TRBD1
TGTGCCACCAGCAAGGACAGGGGATCACCCCTCCACTTT
CATSKDRGSPLHF
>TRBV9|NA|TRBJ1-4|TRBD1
TGTGCCAGCAGCAAAAGGGGCGACAGGGCTAATGAAAAACTGTTTTTT
CASSKRGDRANEKLFF
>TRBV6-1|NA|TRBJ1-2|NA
TGTGCCAGCAGTGAATTTCTTGGCTACACCTTC
CASSEFLGYTF
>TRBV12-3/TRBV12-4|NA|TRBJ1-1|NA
TGTGCCAGCAGTTTACTTGGGTGGGAAGCTTTCTTT
CASSLLGWEAFF
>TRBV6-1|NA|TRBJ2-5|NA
TGTGCCAGCAGTGAAGCGAAGACCTGGGAGACCCAGTACTTC
CASSEAKTWETQYF
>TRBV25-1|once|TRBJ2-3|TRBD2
TGTGCCAGCAGTGAATATACGGGACTAGCGACAGATACGCAGTATTTT
CASSEYTGLATDTQYF
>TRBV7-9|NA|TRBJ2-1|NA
TGTGCCAGCAGCTACGACACATACAATGAGCAGTTCTTC
CASSYDTYNEQFF
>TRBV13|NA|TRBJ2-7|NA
TGTGCCAGCAGCGTAGGGACTCCAGGGGAGCAGTACTTC
CASSVGTPGEQYF
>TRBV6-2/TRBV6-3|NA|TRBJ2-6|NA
TGTGCCAGCAGTTCCCCCCGGGGAGGGGGCTTTGGGGCCAACGTCCTGACTTTC
CASSSPRGGGFGANVLTF
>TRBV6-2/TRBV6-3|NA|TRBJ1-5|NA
TGTGCCAGCAGTTACGGGAGGAGTCAGCCCCAGCATTTT
CASSYGRSQPQHF
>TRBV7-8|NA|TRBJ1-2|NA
TGTGCCAGCAGCCGCGGGCCAGGGGCAGGAGGCTACACCTTC
CASSRGPGAGGYTF
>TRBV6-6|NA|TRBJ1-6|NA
TGTGCCAGCAGTTACTCGGGGTCTTTTGGCTCACCCCTCCACTTT
CASSYSGSFGSPLHF
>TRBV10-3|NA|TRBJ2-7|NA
TGTGCCATCAGTGGACAGGCCGCCTACGAGCAGTACTTC
CAISGQAAYEQYF
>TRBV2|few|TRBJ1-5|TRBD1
TGTGCCAGCAGTAGGACCGGGACAGGGGCACAGCCCCAGCATTTT
CASSRTGTGAQPQHF
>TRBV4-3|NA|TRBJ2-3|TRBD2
TGCGCCAGCAGCCAAGATGGTACAGCGGGAGGATGGGCGCAGTATTTT
CASSQDGTAGGWAQYF
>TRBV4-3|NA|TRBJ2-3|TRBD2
TGCGCCAGCAGCCCTAGCGGGAGCACAGATACGCAGTATTTT
CASSPSGSTDTQYF
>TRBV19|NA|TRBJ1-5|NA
TGTGCCAGTAGTCCTACCGGACACTCCTCGTCGGCCCAGCATTTT
CASSPTGHSSSAQHF
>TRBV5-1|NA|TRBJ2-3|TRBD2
TGCGCCAGCAGCTCTAATCCGGGACTAGCGGACGTAGATACGCAGTATTTT
CASSSNPGLADVDTQYF
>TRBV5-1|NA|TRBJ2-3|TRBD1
TGCGCCAGCAGCGGTGGACAGGGTATTCCAGATACGCAGTATTTT
CASSGGQGIPDTQYF
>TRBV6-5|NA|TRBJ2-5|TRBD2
TGTGCCAGCAGTTCTCCAGCGGGGGGGCGGGAGACCCAGTACTTC
CASSSPAGGRETQYF
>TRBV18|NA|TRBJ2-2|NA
TGTGCCAGCTCACCCCCCGGGGTGTACTCCGGGGAGCTGTTTTTT
CASSPPGVYSGELFF
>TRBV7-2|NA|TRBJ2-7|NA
TGTGCCAGCAGCCCCAGACGGGCCTCCTACGAGCAGTACTTC
CASSPRRASYEQYF
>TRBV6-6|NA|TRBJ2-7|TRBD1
TGTGCCAGCAGTCAAACGACAGGGGGACCGTCTCAGTACTTC
CASSQTTGGPSQYF
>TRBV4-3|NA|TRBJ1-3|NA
TGCGCCAGCAGCCAAGGGACCTTCTTGGGAAACACCATATATTTT
CASSQGTFLGNTIYF
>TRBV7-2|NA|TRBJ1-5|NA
TGTGCCAGCAGCTTAGGAACAGGGCTGACTAGCAATCAGCCCCAGCATTTT
CASSLGTGLTSNQPQHF
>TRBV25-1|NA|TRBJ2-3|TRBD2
TGTGCCAGCAGTGTGGGGGTTAGCGGGGGGGCCGGTGATACGCAGTATTTT
CASSVGVSGGAGDTQYF
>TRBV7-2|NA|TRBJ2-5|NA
TGTGCCAGCACCTCAGGGCGAGAGGAGACCCAGTACTTC
CASTSGREETQYF
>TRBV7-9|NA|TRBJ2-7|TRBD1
TGTGCCAGCAGCTACGACAGGGCCGTCTACGAGCAGTACTTC
CASSYDRAVYEQYF
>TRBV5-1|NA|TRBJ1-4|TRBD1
TGCGCCAGCAGCAAGGGGGACAGTGCAACTAATGAAAAACTGTTTTTT
CASSKGDSATNEKLFF
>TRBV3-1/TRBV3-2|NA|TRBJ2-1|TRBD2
TGTGCCAGCAGCCGGACTAGCGGGAGTAGGGGTGAGCAGTTCTTC
CASSRTSGSRGEQFF
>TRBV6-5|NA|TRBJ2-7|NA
TGTGCCAGCTACGACTACTACGAGCAGTACTTC
CASYDYYEQYF